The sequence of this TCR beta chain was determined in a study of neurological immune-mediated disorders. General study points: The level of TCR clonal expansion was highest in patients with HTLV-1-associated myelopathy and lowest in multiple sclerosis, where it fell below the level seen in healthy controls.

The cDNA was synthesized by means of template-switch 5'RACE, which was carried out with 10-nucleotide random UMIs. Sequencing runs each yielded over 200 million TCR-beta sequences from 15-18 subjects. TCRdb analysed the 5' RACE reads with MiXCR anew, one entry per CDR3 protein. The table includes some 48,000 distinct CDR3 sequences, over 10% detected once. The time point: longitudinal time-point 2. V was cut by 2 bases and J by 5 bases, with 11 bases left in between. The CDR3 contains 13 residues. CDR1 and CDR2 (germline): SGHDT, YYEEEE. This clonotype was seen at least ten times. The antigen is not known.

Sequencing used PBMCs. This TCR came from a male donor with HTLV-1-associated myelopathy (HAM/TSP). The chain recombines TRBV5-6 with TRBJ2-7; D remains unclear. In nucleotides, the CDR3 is TGTGCCAGCAGCTTCCGGGCGGCCGACGAGCAGTACTTC. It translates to CASSFRAADEQYF.